The sequence of this TCR beta chain was determined in a study of vaccination effects on CD4 cells after COVID-19. Regarding the study as a whole: Few convalescent patients and no early post-infection timepoints were included in the study.

The trim removed 4 bases at V and 6 bases at J, leaving 4 bases unmatched. The V gene's germline CDR1 is SGDLS and CDR2 YYNGEE. This CDR3 is built from 14 residues. This clone appeared a single time. No antigen is known for it. Assay used: immunoSEQ multiplex PCR; TCRdb lists only in-frame clones, some missing. The sample lists tens of thousands of clones, over 75% occurring once. Before sequencing, viral peptide pools were used by the ViraFEST assay to expand antigen-specific CD4+ T cells. Scientists isolated CD4+ T cells after a roughly nine-day culture period ended. Each participant was given two doses of one vaccine (BNT162b2 or mRNA-1273).

The sequence was collected from a human donor who received a COVID-19 vaccine. The chain joins TRBV9 to TRBJ1-6; 7 bases line up with TRBD1. The sequencing here drew on CD4+ T cells from PBMCs cultured with HCoV-OC43 spike peptides, taken after COVID-19 vaccination. Subset: HCoV-OC43 spike overlapping peptide pool stimulation. For the CDR3, the DNA is TGTGCCAGCAGCTGGGACAGTCTTAATTCACCCCTCCACTTT. It codes for CASSWDSLNSPLHF.